This TCR beta chain comes out of a study of T cell responses to AZD1222 COVID-19 vaccine. Turning to this clone: Its specificity is not known.

Sequencing was performed with immunoSEQ multiplex PCR; in TCRdb, only in-frame clones are kept and a portion is missing. The sample shows some 150,000 clones, under 95% of them seen only once. Germline CDR1 and CDR2: SGHDT and YYEEEE. The V segment lost 1 base and the J segment 5 bases; nucleotides outside the gene matches: 15. This CDR3 contains 18 residues. Findings of the study overall: The number of AZD1222 recipients seropositive at baseline was only 5 to 7. Mostly white British, mostly female donors; authors suggested clonal diversity may be underestimated. A reported finding is that nearly half of spike-specific TCRs target unmutated variant regions.

The gene calls are TRBV5-6 and TRBJ1-5; 7 nucleotides agree with TRBD1. This sequence was found in an adult in good health. Sequences were derived from peripheral blood, sampled on day 0 of AZD1222 vaccination. CDR3 loop: CASSLYRGRGVIDQPQHF. CDR3 DNA sequence: TGTGCCAGCAGCTTGTACAGGGGACGGGGCGTAATTGATCAGCCCCAGCATTTT. Complete variable domain (other parts from reference TRBV5-6 and TRBJ1-5): DAGVTQSPTHLIKTRGQQVTLRCSPKSGHDTVSWYQQALGQGPQFIFQYYEEEERQRGNFPDRFSGHQFPNYSSELNVNALLLGDSALYLCASSLYRGRGVIDQPQHFGDGTRLSIL.